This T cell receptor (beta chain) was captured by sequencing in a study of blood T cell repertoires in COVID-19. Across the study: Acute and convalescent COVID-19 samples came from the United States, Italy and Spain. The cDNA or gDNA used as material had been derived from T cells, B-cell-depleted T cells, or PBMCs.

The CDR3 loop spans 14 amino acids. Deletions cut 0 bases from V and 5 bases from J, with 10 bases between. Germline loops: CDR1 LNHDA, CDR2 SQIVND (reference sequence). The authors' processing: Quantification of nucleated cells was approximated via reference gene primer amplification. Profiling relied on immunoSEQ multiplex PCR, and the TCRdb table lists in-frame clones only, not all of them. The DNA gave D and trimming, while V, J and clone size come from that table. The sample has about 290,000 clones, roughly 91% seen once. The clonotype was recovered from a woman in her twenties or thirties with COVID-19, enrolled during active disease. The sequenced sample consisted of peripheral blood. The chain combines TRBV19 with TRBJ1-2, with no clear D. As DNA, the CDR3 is TGTGCCAGTAGTATAGACGGGAGCGGTTATGGCTACACCTTC. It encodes CASSIDGSGYGYTF.